These T cell receptor beta chains were read from a single sample in a study of blood T cell repertoires in COVID-19. Repertoires were generated with immunoSEQ multiplex PCR, while TCRdb's copy carries only in-frame clones and drops some. The repertoire holds about 160,000 clones, with more than 75% as singletons. The material sequenced was peripheral blood. The receptor set was obtained from a man in his 70s with acute or convalescent COVID-19. CDR3s include the opening cysteine and the closing phenylalanine or tryptophan. A D gene is named only where the DNA matches it firmly. Clone size is stated in some rows and not others, as once, few, many or a class when expanded.

v_gene	d_gene	j_gene	abundance	len	CDR3aa	CDR3nt
TRBV5-4	TRBD2	TRBJ2-7	.	16	CASSPGLAGASYEQYF	TGTGCCAGCAGCCCGGGACTAGCGGGGGCGAGCTACGAGCAGTACTTC
TRBV28	TRBD1	TRBJ1-4	.	15	CASSLADRGGEKLFF	TGTGCCAGCAGTTTAGCGGACAGGGGAGGTGAAAAACTGTTTTTT
TRBV6-1	TRBD1	TRBJ2-5	.	14	CASSLTGDWETQYF	TGTGCCAGCAGCCTCACAGGGGATTGGGAGACCCAGTACTTC
TRBV7-8	TRBD1	TRBJ2-6	.	19	CASSQHPRTGSSGANVLTF	TGTGCCAGCAGCCAACACCCCCGGACAGGTAGCTCTGGGGCCAACGTCCTGACTTTC
TRBV5-4	TRBD1	TRBJ2-2	.	15	CASRPGTGRTGELFF	TGTGCCAGCAGACCGGGGACAGGCCGAACCGGGGAGCTGTTTTTT
TRBV6-5	TRBD1	TRBJ2-1	.	15	CASSYGQGAPNEQFF	TGTGCCAGCAGTTACGGGCAGGGGGCACCCAATGAGCAGTTCTTC
TRBV11-1	.	TRBJ2-5	.	14	CASSLTGEQETQYF	TGTGCCAGCAGCTTAACGGGGGAACAAGAGACCCAGTACTTC
TRBV6-5	.	TRBJ2-7	.	15	CASSYSKGLTYEQYF	TGTGCCAGCAGTTACTCTAAGGGGTTAACCTACGAGCAGTACTTC
TRBV19	.	TRBJ2-7	once	16	CASSIGSRQDAYEQYF	TGTGCCAGTAGTATAGGGTCCCGACAGGACGCCTACGAGCAGTACTTC
TRBV9	.	TRBJ2-2	.	16	CASSVGTGANTGELFF	TGTGCCAGCAGCGTGGGGACTGGCGCGAACACCGGGGAGCTGTTTTTT
TRBV6-5	.	TRBJ2-7	.	15	CASSPYMGLSYEQYF	TGTGCCAGCAGTCCCTACATGGGGCTCTCCTACGAGCAGTACTTC
TRBV6-6	TRBD1	TRBJ2-5	.	20	CASSRPGTGAPGGDQETQYF	TGTGCCAGCAGTCGGCCCGGGACAGGGGCACCTGGTGGGGATCAAGAGACCCAGTACTTC
TRBV6-5	.	TRBJ2-1	.	11	CASTRGNEQFF	TGTGCCAGCACACGGGGGAATGAGCAGTTCTTC
TRBV19	TRBD1	TRBJ1-2	.	14	CASSAGQGHYGYTF	TGTGCCAGTAGTGCCGGACAGGGGCACTATGGCTACACCTTC
TRBV7-9	.	TRBJ1-5	.	15	CASSLGTSGNQPQHF	TGTGCCAGCAGCTTAGGGACAAGCGGCAATCAGCCCCAGCATTTT
TRBV7-8	TRBD1	TRBJ2-3	once	16	CASSLVQGAETDTQYF	TGTGCCAGCAGCTTAGTCCAGGGGGCGGAAACAGATACGCAGTATTTT
TRBV10-2	TRBD1	TRBJ2-3	.	16	CASSESAGGSADTQYF	TGCGCCAGCAGTGAGTCTGCAGGGGGAAGTGCAGATACGCAGTATTTT
TRBV27	.	TRBJ1-2	.	15	CASSVQGTLTYGYTF	TGTGCCAGCAGCGTACAGGGAACGTTGACCTATGGCTACACCTTC